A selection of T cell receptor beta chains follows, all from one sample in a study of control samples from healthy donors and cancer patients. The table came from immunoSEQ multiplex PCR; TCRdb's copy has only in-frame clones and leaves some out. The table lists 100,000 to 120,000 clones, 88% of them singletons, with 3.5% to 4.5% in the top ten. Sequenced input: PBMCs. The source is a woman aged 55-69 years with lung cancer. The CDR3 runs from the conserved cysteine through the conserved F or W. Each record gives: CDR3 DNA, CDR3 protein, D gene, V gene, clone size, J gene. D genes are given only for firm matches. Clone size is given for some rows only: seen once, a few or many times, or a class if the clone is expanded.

TGTGCCAGCAGCTTGGGAGGGAGCGATCAGCCCCAGCATTTT | CASSLGGSDQPQHF | - | TRBV5-4 | - | TRBJ1-5
TGTGCCTGGGCCAGGGGACTAGCTGACTCCTACGAGCAGTACTTC | CAWARGLADSYEQYF | TRBD2 | TRBV30 | - | TRBJ2-7
TGTGCCAGCAGTCCCATCAGGGTAAACACTGAAGCTTTCTTT | CASSPIRVNTEAFF | - | TRBV2 | - | TRBJ1-1
TGTGCCATCAGTGGGGACAGGTGGAGCTCCTACGAGCAGTACTTC | CAISGDRWSSYEQYF | TRBD1 | TRBV10-3 | few | TRBJ2-7
TGCAGCGTCGTACTAGGAAACACCATATATTTT | CSVVLGNTIYF | - | TRBV29-1 | - | TRBJ1-3
TGTGCCAGCAAGCAAACACGGCGGGGGCCGTACGAGCAGTACTTC | CASKQTRRGPYEQYF | - | TRBV6-5 | - | TRBJ2-7
TGTGCCAGTAGACCCCTGAACACCGGGGAGCTGTTTTTT | CASRPLNTGELFF | - | TRBV19 | - | TRBJ2-2
TGTGCCAGTAGACAGGGAATCGGCACCGGGGAGCTGTTTTTT | CASRQGIGTGELFF | TRBD1 | TRBV5-6 | - | TRBJ2-2
TGTGCCAGCAACGCTGGACTAGCGGGGTACAATGAGCAGTTCTTC | CASNAGLAGYNEQFF | TRBD2 | TRBV7-9 | once | TRBJ2-1
TGTGCCAGCAGCTTTCCCCGATGGGGTCGACAGGGTTATCAGCCCCAGCATTTT | CASSFPRWGRQGYQPQHF | TRBD1 | TRBV11-3 | - | TRBJ1-5
TGTGCCATCAATAGGAGCCAGTACACTGAAGCTTTCTTT | CAINRSQYTEAFF | - | TRBV10-3 | - | TRBJ1-1
TGCGCCAGCAGCCACATAACAGGGGAGAACACCATATATTTT | CASSHITGENTIYF | TRBD1 | TRBV4-1 | - | TRBJ1-3
TGTGCCAGCAGCACCCTAGCGGGGGGCCGCGGGGAGACCCAGTACTTC | CASSTLAGGRGETQYF | TRBD2 | TRBV9 | - | TRBJ2-5
TGTGCCAGTAGTATAGATCTACCGGGTTATTCGTCGAGCTCTGGAAACACCATATATTTT | CASSIDLPGYSSSSGNTIYF | - | TRBV19 | - | TRBJ1-3
TGCGCCAGCACCATCGGTGGGATGATACGGGGAGATTCACCCCTCCACTTT | CASTIGGMIRGDSPLHF | - | TRBV5-1 | - | TRBJ1-6
TGTGCCAGCAGCGCGACTAGCGGGAGCTCAGATACGCAGTATTTT | CASSATSGSSDTQYF | TRBD2 | TRBV7-9 | - | TRBJ2-3
TGCGCCAGCAGCTGGGGGACTAGCGGACAAGAGACCCAGTACTTC | CASSWGTSGQETQYF | TRBD2 | TRBV5-1 | - | TRBJ2-5
TGTGCCAGCAGCGTAGAACTAGCGGGAGTAGACACCGGGGAGCTGTTTTTT | CASSVELAGVDTGELFF | TRBD2 | TRBV9 | - | TRBJ2-2
TGTGCCAGCAGCTTAGCGGGGGGCACCTACAATGAGCAGTTCTTC | CASSLAGGTYNEQFF | - | TRBV11-2 | - | TRBJ2-1
TGTGCCAGCAGAACCGGACAGGGAGGCTATGGCTACACCTTC | CASRTGQGGYGYTF | TRBD1 | TRBV2 | - | TRBJ1-2
TGCGCCAGCAGCCTAGGACTGTCGGATACGCAGTATTTT | CASSLGLSDTQYF | - | TRBV4-1 | few | TRBJ2-3
TGTGCCAGCAGCTTATTTTCCTTAACTAGCCCCCAAGAGACCCAGTACTTC | CASSLFSLTSPQETQYF | - | TRBV11-2 | - | TRBJ2-5
TGTGCCAGCAGCTTCCGGGGTAGGGGTGGCCAGCCCCAGCATTTT | CASSFRGRGGQPQHF | - | TRBV7-2 | - | TRBJ1-5
TGTGCCAGCAGGCGGACAGGGACGGGAGAGACCCAGTACTTC | CASRRTGTGETQYF | TRBD1 | TRBV6-5 | - | TRBJ2-5
TGTGCTGTGGGGCGGAACGCGAACACCGGGGAGCTGTTTTTT | CAVGRNANTGELFF | - | TRBV3-1/TRBV3-2 | once | TRBJ2-2
TGCAGCGTTGTCAAAGGAGACAGGGGGCTTCGGGGCTATGGCTACACCTTC | CSVVKGDRGLRGYGYTF | TRBD1 | TRBV29-1 | - | TRBJ1-2
TGTGCCAGCTCACCCCTTCAGGAAAAGATCGACTACAATGAGCAGTTCTTC | CASSPLQEKIDYNEQFF | - | TRBV18 | - | TRBJ2-1
TGTGCCTGGAGTTTACGACTCGTGGATCAGCCCCAGCATTTT | CAWSLRLVDQPQHF | - | TRBV30 | - | TRBJ1-5
TGTGCCAGTAGTATAGATCTGAATCAGGGCGCTGGGGCCAACGTCCTGACTTTC | CASSIDLNQGAGANVLTF | - | TRBV19 | - | TRBJ2-6
TGTGCCAGCAGCTTGATGAATGGGGAAAAACTGTTTTTT | CASSLMNGEKLFF | - | TRBV7-9 | - | TRBJ1-4
TGTGCCAGCAGTGAAGGGGGTAGCAATCAGCCCCAGCATTTT | CASSEGGSNQPQHF | - | TRBV6-1 | - | TRBJ1-5
TGTGCCATCAGTGAGACAGGGGACCCGAACACTGAAGCTTTCTTT | CAISETGDPNTEAFF | TRBD1 | TRBV10-3 | - | TRBJ1-1
TGTGCCAGCAGTTGGGCATCTAGCGGGATCGGAAATGAGCAGTTCTTC | CASSWASSGIGNEQFF | TRBD2 | TRBV6-5 | - | TRBJ2-1
TGTGCCAGCAGCCAATACAGGGTTGTCTACGAGCAGTACTTC | CASSQYRVVYEQYF | - | TRBV3-1/TRBV3-2 | - | TRBJ2-7
TGTGCCAGCAGTTCACCGGGACAGGGGGACTATGGCTACACCTTC | CASSSPGQGDYGYTF | TRBD1 | TRBV28 | - | TRBJ1-2
TGTGCCACCAGTGATTCCAGACAGGGGGCCCACAATGAGCAGTTCTTC | CATSDSRQGAHNEQFF | TRBD1 | TRBV24-1 | few | TRBJ2-1
TGTGCCAGCAGCTCGGGAGATACGCAGTATTTT | CASSSGDTQYF | - | TRBV11-2 | - | TRBJ2-3
TGTGCCAGCAGTTACGCGACTAGCGGGGGTAAAGAGACCCAGTACTTC | CASSYATSGGKETQYF | TRBD2 | TRBV6-5 | - | TRBJ2-5
TGTGCCAGCAGTTTCGGAACAGGGCCGGACTATGGCTACACCTTC | CASSFGTGPDYGYTF | - | TRBV6-2/TRBV6-3 | - | TRBJ1-2
TGCGCCAGCCGATTACAGGGGACGGGCCTTAATAATTCACCCCTCCACTTT | CASRLQGTGLNNSPLHF | TRBD1 | TRBV4-1 | - | TRBJ1-6
TGTGCCAGCAGGAGCGCGGATACGCAGTATTTT | CASRSADTQYF | - | TRBV7-9 | - | TRBJ2-3
TGTGCCAGCAGTTACGGCTTTAGTGGAGGCTACACCTTC | CASSYGFSGGYTF | - | TRBV6-6 | - | TRBJ1-2
TGTGCCAGCAGCTTAGGTGGGACGGCAGAGAGGTACACCTTC | CASSLGGTAERYTF | - | TRBV7-9 | few | TRBJ1-2
TGTGCCAGCAGCTTGACCCTAGGTGGAGGGTCGAACACTGAAGCTTTCTTT | CASSLTLGGGSNTEAFF | - | TRBV5-8 | once | TRBJ1-1
TGTGCCAGCAGACGATGGGGCCGGACAGGCTCCAATGAAAAACTGTTTTTT | CASRRWGRTGSNEKLFF | TRBD1 | TRBV6-6 | - | TRBJ1-4
TGTGCCAGCAGCGTAGCAGCAAGGACAGGGGGCATGGAGGCTTTCTTT | CASSVAARTGGMEAFF | TRBD1 | TRBV9 | - | TRBJ1-1
TGTGCCAGCAGCTTCGAGACCCATAACACTGAAGCTTTCTTT | CASSFETHNTEAFF | - | TRBV7-9 | - | TRBJ1-1
TGTGCCAGCAGCCAAGCCGGGACGGGTAATGAGCAGTTCTTC | CASSQAGTGNEQFF | - | TRBV3-1/TRBV3-2 | - | TRBJ2-1
TGTGCCAGTAGTATAGGAACAGGCAGTCAGCCCCAGCATTTT | CASSIGTGSQPQHF | - | TRBV19 | - | TRBJ1-5
TGTGCCAGCAGCTTGAATGCGGGGGGAGCGGGAGATACGCAGTATTTT | CASSLNAGGAGDTQYF | TRBD2 | TRBV7-2 | - | TRBJ2-3
TGTGCCAGCAGCCCCCCTCTGCCCACCGGAGGGGCTTTCTTT | CASSPPLPTGGAFF | - | TRBV3-1/TRBV3-2 | medium-sized | TRBJ1-1
TGTGCCAGCAGTGATAGGTGGGAGAATCAGCCCCAGCATTTT | CASSDRWENQPQHF | - | TRBV2 | - | TRBJ1-5
TGTGCCAGCAGCTATACCCGTGACACCACTGAAGCTTTCTTT | CASSYTRDTTEAFF | - | TRBV7-3 | - | TRBJ1-1
TGTGCCAGCACGGAGTGGAACACTGAAGCTTTCTTT | CASTEWNTEAFF | - | TRBV28 | - | TRBJ1-1
TGCAGTGCCCACTCGGGGTATGGCTACACCTTC | CSAHSGYGYTF | - | TRBV20-1 | - | TRBJ1-2
TGTGCCATCAGTGGACCCGGACTAGTTGCGGTGCGGGGATACAATGAGCAGTTCTTC | CAISGPGLVAVRGYNEQFF | TRBD2 | TRBV10-3 | - | TRBJ2-1